This T cell receptor beta chain derives from a study of T cell changes during pregnancy in multiple sclerosis (dated by TCRdb to about 2019). As for the study more broadly: Changes in the T cell repertoire over the course of pregnancy were examined in this study in women with multiple sclerosis.

The method behind the library was the immunoSEQ multiplex PCR assay. In TCRdb, the immuneACCESS table is reduced to in-frame sequences with V and J assigned. These tables do not hold every clone; where another copy was compared, an unresolved V gene accounts for under half, and the others remain unexplained. This sample has roughly 57,000 clones in its table, and 90% of those were observed once. The ten largest clones represent approximately 3% of the sample. Unmatched junction bases come to 8, with V trimmed by 6 bases and J by 1 base. CDR1 and CDR2 are drawn from the germline V gene (reference sequence): SEHNR, FQNEAQ. Counted from cysteine to phenylalanine, this CDR3 has 15 amino acids. The CDR3 DNA has 45 bases and is translated from base 1. On this clone: Its antigen remains undetermined. Within one base of it there is no much larger clone, and no base qualities were kept.

The chain is assembled from TRBV7-9 and TRBJ2-7; TRBD1 aligns with 8 central bases. The specimen comprised CD8+ T cells from peripheral blood mononuclear cells, sampled before pregnancy. The receptor's source is a female donor with multiple sclerosis, enrolled in a pregnancy study. The CDR3 protein: CASSPGQGISYEQYF. The base sequence is TGTGCCAGCAGTCCCGGACAGGGAATTTCCTACGAGCAGTACTTC.